This T cell receptor (beta chain) is from a study of blood T cell repertoires in COVID-19. Turning to the study itself: Samples came from the United States, Italy and Spain, spanning acute and convalescent COVID-19. PBMCs, B-cell-depleted T cells, or T cells were the source of the cDNA or gDNA that made up the material.

Sequencing used immunoSEQ multiplex PCR; TCRdb keeps in-frame clones, though not all of them. The sample lists about 80,000 clones, 82% occurring once. The origin of this receptor is a woman aged 70 to 79 with acute or convalescent COVID-19. Sequencing was carried out using peripheral blood.

CDR3 in amino acids: CASSLGLFANTGELFF. CDR3 sequence (DNA): TGTGCCAGCAGCTTGGGGCTTTTCGCGAACACCGGGGAGCTGTTTTTT. The chain recombines TRBV5-5 with TRBJ2-2; no clear D gene. V was clipped by 0 bases and J by 0 bases, with 9 bases between them. Germline V CDR1 and CDR2: SGHKS, YYEKEE (reference sequence). This CDR3 region has 16 residues.